The clone carrying this TCR beta chain was observed many times. Its antigen remains unidentified. The data originate from a study of T cells in Graves' hyperthyroidism and ophthalmopathy. Study-level points and caveats: Ophthalmopathy was told apart from stable hyperthyroidism by a 13 V-J model.

The investigators amplified TCR beta CDR3 regions from RNA transcripts. HTBI primers were the set used in a first-round RT-PCR of the TCR CDR3. TCRdb redid the calling of the multiplex PCR reads with MiXCR, one entry per CDR3 protein. The table shows 250,000 or so distinct CDR3 sequences, with 13% to 15% occurring only once. Trimming removed 5 bases from V and 9 bases from J, with 16 bases in between. Germline V gives CDR1 SNHLY, CDR2 FYNNEI. The CDR3 runs 13 residues. The chain recombines TRBV2 with TRBJ1-2; TRBD1 might be the D (5 bases). The source material was blood. This TCR derives from a woman aged 40 to 50 with Graves' hyperthyroidism that later progressed to Graves' ophthalmopathy. The DNA for the CDR3 is TGTGCCAGCAGTTTAACATCCAGGGAACGCTACACCTTC. Protein sequence: CASSLTSRERYTF.